The sequence of this T cell receptor (beta chain) was determined in a study of blood T cell repertoires in COVID-19. Across the whole study: The United States, Italy and Spain provided the acute and convalescent COVID-19 samples. PBMCs, B-cell-depleted T cells, or T cells were the source of the cDNA or gDNA that made up the material.

Per the original methods: Estimation of nucleated cell counts was performed using reference gene primer amplification. The assay was immunoSEQ multiplex PCR, and TCRdb's table has in-frame clones only and misses some. That table gives V, J and clone size, and the DNA gave D and trimming. This table has roughly 60,000 clones, roughly 90% appearing once. CDR1 is SGHTA, CDR2 FQGNSA, per germline. The length of the CDR3 is 17 residues. V lost 4 bases and J lost 7; bases outside the gene matches: 14. The chain uses TRBV7-2 and TRBJ2-2, with TRBD2 matching 8 bases. The sequenced sample was peripheral blood. This clonotype was sampled from a human donor in a cohort sampled during active COVID-19. The CDR3 here is CASSSRGGGPRIGELFF. As DNA, the CDR3 is TGTGCCAGCAGCTCCCGGGGCGGGGGGCCGCGGATCGGGGAGCTGTTTTTT.